This T cell receptor beta chain was sequenced for a study of cytomegalovirus exposure and HLA in healthy donors (dated by TCRdb to the late 2010s). Looking at the study overall: An earlier analysis of approximately 590 of the donors reported about 250 Gb of sequence data and some 120 million unique TCR beta sequences from around 200 million T cells. An early release that covered some 630 HLA-typed donors contained around 300 gigabases of sequencing data and tens of millions of unique TCR sequences. The genetic ancestry cluster associated with self-reported Caucasian donors included around four fifths of the 398 genotyped donors. The aim of the study was to test whether cataloging public T cell receptors could identify signatures of past pathogen exposure. The T cell repertoires of 666 subjects were profiled by immunosequencing and related to cytomegalovirus serostatus. Besides the first cohort of around 670 subjects, a separate validation cohort made up of 120 different subjects was used. To predict cytomegalovirus infection status, the study combined high-throughput TCR immunosequencing, statistical association of individual TCRs with disease status, and machine learning. A later analysis re-analyzed previously published TCR beta repertoires from approximately 700 donors and added high-resolution HLA genotyping to study TCR occurrence patterns. Rather than using new phenotypic data, the later analysis identified candidate immune exposures from TCR beta sequences and from how often those sequences occurred across donors. To decide whether each TCR beta V gene segment behaved as functional or pseudogenic, an earlier analysis of some 580 of the donors relied on high-throughput TCR beta sequencing. Donor age, sex, ethnicity and CMV serostatus were compiled alongside the repertoire data. A later genetic analysis took genome-wide SNP genotypes for about three fifths of the roughly 670 donors and used that subset as a discovery cohort. Every discovery cohort repertoire had been produced on one sequencing platform. Class I and class II HLA loci were covered by the typing at four-digit resolution. Typing coverage differed by locus: A, B, C, DRB1 and DQB1 were typed in about 620-630 donors, DQA1 in roughly 510, DPA1 in 600 to 610, and DPB1 in about 450. Roughly five DR-DQ haplotypes were handled as single units for association and clustering, since linkage in the cohort was strong. On average, roughly 240,000 unique TCR beta nucleotide sequences were sequenced per donor among a few hundred genotyped donors of the cohort, with 15% to 20% of those sequences being non-productive. What the research found in general, with its limitations: A few of the identified cytomegalovirus-associated TCR beta chains were confirmed in vitro to be specific for cytomegalovirus antigens. Compared with equally common non-associated chains, HLA-associated TCR beta chains in a later analysis were more clonally expanded and had lower generation probabilities. Because HLA typing was missing for some donors at each locus, association tests included only the typed subset. In a later analysis, TCR association rates were found to vary across HLA loci, with the most associated TCRs seen for DRB1 alleles and the fewest for HLA-C alleles. Some IMGT-functional V segments, including TRBV6-2 and TRBV6-3, could not be distinguished by the 87-base-pair reads and were therefore excluded. Specific HLA alleles were associated with around 18,000 TCR beta sequences at a false discovery rate of 0.05 in a later analysis. A further reported finding was that TCR beta sequences accurately predicted the HLA-A and HLA-B alleles for most subjects in the first cohort. In a later genetic analysis, fewer N-insertions in productive TCRs were reported among donors in an Asian-associated ancestry cluster than the roughly 700-donor mean. Correlated functional status among segregating V segments might be attributable to linkage disequilibrium, but an unknown experimental factor could not be ruled out. The authors suggested that the approach could potentially be extended to other disease states and immunological phenotypes. Some 16 rarely observed V segments, including chromosome 9 orphons, were excluded from the earlier analysis of about 600 of the donors because counts were too low. The classifier was reported to diagnose cytomegalovirus status with high specificity and sensitivity in both the original cohort and the validation cohort. This cohort had only TCR beta chains sequenced, and the lack of alpha or paired-chain data limited which features could be detected. According to a later analysis, most CMV-associated TCR beta chains appeared to be HLA-restricted, and the HLA associations seemed to be driven largely by CMV exposure. The study listed 164 TCR beta chains as associated with cytomegalovirus. According to a later analysis, parvovirus B19, influenza, CMV and Epstein-Barr virus appeared linked to several top co-occurrence clusters. In an earlier analysis of 587 of the donors, most TCR beta V segments appeared in productive rearrangements about 87% or about 30% of the time, broadly matching IMGT annotations. The presence/absence analyses assumed that sequencing depth was roughly uniform across donors, and that assumption may not be true. CMV serostatus was the only immune exposure information available for the cohort. Most TCR sequences were seen in very few donors, while some public TCRs were found in many individuals. V-gene and J-gene trimming of TCR beta chains was associated with a missense DCLRE1C variant in a later genetic analysis, and the association was replicated in an independent cohort. When HLA alleles, especially DR and DQ, strongly co-occurred, TCR associations were difficult to assign to individual alleles. A group of highly shared sequence variants was considered likely to be a technical artifact of the sequencing pipeline.

The cohort was made up of roughly 670 healthy bone marrow donors. All cohort members were sampled while nominally healthy, although unrecorded immune exposures were likely present. The donor was CMV seropositive and belonged to the group of 250 to 300 seropositive cohort members. Every donor gave a peripheral blood sample, and the peripheral blood mononuclear cells from that sample were used for TCR beta sequencing. The Qiagen DNeasy Blood Extraction Kit was used to extract genomic DNA from the blood cell samples. Only one count was recorded for this clone. What antigen it recognizes has not been identified. No per-base quality is available; no much larger clone lies one base away. Sequences MNHEY (CDR1) and SMNVEV (CDR2) are obtained from the germline V gene (reference sequence). V sheds 6 bases and J sheds 7 bases, leaving 24 bases between their ends. Spanning cysteine to phenylalanine, the CDR3 consists of 16 amino acids. Only the CDR3 part of the read is kept: 48 bases, read in frame from the first base.

Libraries came from the immunoSEQ multiplex PCR assay. A mixture of 60 forward primers for TCR Vbeta segments and 13 reverse primers for TCR Jbeta segments was used in the multiplex PCR. A multiplex PCR assay on genomic DNA amplified the CDR3 region of rearranged TCR beta genes. The Illumina HiSeq System was used to sequence the amplified TCR beta libraries as 87-base-pair reads. The published analysis was carried out like this. Across the roughly 670 repertoires, a later analysis counted roughly 77 million unique TCR beta chains, 8.5 million to 12 million of which were shared by at least two donors. Raw reads were error-corrected and collapsed into unique sequences by a nearest-neighbor algorithm in which closely related sequences were merged to remove PCR and sequencing errors. V, D and J gene segments were assigned by aligning CDR3 sequences to IMGT reference sequences. For a sequence to be retained, at least a six-nucleotide match to both a V gene segment and a J gene segment was required. A rearrangement was called productive if the CDR3 had no stop codons and remained in frame with V and J, and every other rearrangement was called non-productive. CDR3 was defined according to IMGT convention as the region running from the second conserved V-encoded cysteine to the conserved J-encoded phenylalanine. The earlier analysis of about 530 of the donors excluded any sequence lacking an unambiguous match to a single V gene segment. In an earlier analysis of more than 500 of the donors, a V segment was called functional when productive rearrangements were above 56.7%, and segregating when the standard deviation between donors exceeded 5%. A statistical classification framework was built to diagnose cytomegalovirus status from the catalog of TCR beta chain sequences. A later analysis assigned V and J genes by comparing TCR nucleotide sequences with IMGT/GENE-DB human TR gene sequences. The TCRdist pipeline was used in a later analysis to assign CDR3 sequences and most-parsimonious VDJ recombination scenarios. A later analysis defined each TCR beta chain by its CDR3 amino acid sequence plus V-gene family, and excluded reads lacking a unique V-gene family. As a way to deal with suspected cross-contamination and a sequencing artifact, a later analysis dropped under 600 nucleotide sequences that were highly shared and had low generation probability. For each public chain, a later analysis derived a clonal expansion index from normalized ranks of inferred template counts within each repertoire. In a later analysis, generation probabilities were computed using a VDJ recombination model fitted to out-of-frame rearrangements, and the results were checked against IGoR. In a later analysis, hypergeometric tests were used to score TCR-TCR, TCR-HLA and TCR-CMV co-occurrence, with a repertoire-size bias correction applied to TCR pairs. In a later analysis, false discovery rates were estimated by permuting HLA or CMV assignments 20 times. In a later analysis, co-occurring TCRs were grouped using DBSCAN, with TCRdist sequence similarity added in when clustering inside HLA-allele-positive subsets. Repertoires with fewer than 30,000 or more than 120,000 public chains were left out of co-occurrence clustering, as were five repertoires with anomalous nucleotide sharing. TCRdb provides this immuneACCESS table in a form limited to in-frame rearrangements. Some clones are lacking; in checked studies, under half of them reflect an unresolved V gene, and why the rest are absent is not known. D and trimming come from the DNA, and the V and J calls and clone size come from that table. This sample has 120,000 or so clones in its table, and roughly 70% of those were observed once. 4% of the sample lies in the top ten.

The chain links TRBV27 with TRBJ1-2, with the D gene uncertain. The sample consisted of PBMCs. This receptor was taken from a man aged 40-49 years in good health and CMV-seropositive. The CDR3 reads CASSPRASGLATGYTF. The DNA sequence follows: TGTGCCAGCAGCCCCCGAGCCTCTGGTTTAGCCACTGGCTACACCTTC.